This TCR beta chain was captured by sequencing in a study of blood T cell repertoires in COVID-19 (dated by TCRdb to 2020 to 2021). Describing the broader study: Samples from collaborators originated in the United States, Italy and Spain and spanned both the acute and convalescent phases of COVID-19. Sample metadata almost always included a de-identified subject ID, COVID-19 status, age in years and sex. The samples were drawn from the first 160 participants of the ongoing ImmuneRACE study and from some 1,300 subjects provided by 6 global collaborators. The repertoires were released in a freely available public database intended as a resource for research on the immune response to SARS-CoV-2. Deeply sampled blood TCRbeta repertoires from subjects exposed to, actively infected with, or recovered from COVID-19 were included in the dataset. The material from the prospective study consisted of cDNA or gDNA derived from T cells, B-cell-depleted T cells, or PBMCs. Where available, HLA class I and class II types were taken from metadata supplied by the sample provider and were not determined by assay-based typing.

As for this clone: The antigen this receptor binds is unknown. One base away there is no much larger clone; base qualities are not given.

Collaborating institutions collected whole blood in K2EDTA tubes following their own protocols. For TCRbeta analysis, collaborators shipped samples as frozen whole blood, isolated PBMCs, or DNA extracted from either of those sample types. TCRbeta CDR3 regions were amplified from genomic DNA using the immunoSEQ Assay, a bias-controlled multiplex PCR. Per the original workflow: The number of nucleated cells in each sample was estimated from the amplification of reference gene primers within the assay. To quantify the absolute abundance of each unique TCRbeta CDR3 rearrangement, sequence reads were collapsed and filtered. For each sample, productive Simpson clonality was calculated as the square root of Simpson's diversity index across productive rearrangements. TCRdb limited this immuneACCESS table to in-frame rearrangements with V and J called. A share of clones is missing; checked studies link under half to unresolved V genes, and the rest is unexplained. V, J and clone size are those of that table, while D and trimming were read from the DNA. The sample table shows nearly 40,000 clones, and more than 80% are seen once. Clones ranked in the top ten supply roughly 14% of the sample.

The germline V gene sets CDR1 to SQVTM and CDR2 to ANQGSEA. Spanning cysteine to phenylalanine, the CDR3 consists of 14 amino acids. The retained sequence is limited to the CDR3, 42 bases, with the frame set at the first base. V gives up 1 base and J gives up 3 bases, and the segment between their germline ends measures 12 bases. Broad study findings and their caveats: Clinical and demographic metadata were provided uncurated, with the amount varying by source and participant.

The chain uses TRBV29-1 and TRBJ1-2; no D gene call is confident. Sequencing was done on a sample of peripheral blood. The origin of this receptor is a man aged 45-65 years with active or convalescent COVID-19. Here the CDR3 is given as CSVEGLETDYGYTF. Here is the DNA: TGCAGCGTTGAAGGACTGGAGACCGACTATGGCTACACCTTC.